This T cell receptor beta chain was sequenced for a study of cytomegalovirus exposure and HLA in healthy donors. Whole-study results and caveats: The study designated about 160 TCR beta chains cytomegalovirus-associated. The tendency of first-cohort TCR clusters to co-occur in the roughly 130 validation repertoires emerged from a later analysis. High sensitivity and specificity were reportedly achieved when the classifier diagnosed cytomegalovirus status.

In the case of this clone: Its antigen is as yet unknown.

This CDR3 comprises 15 residues. The germline gives CDR1 MDHEN, CDR2 SYDVKM. V lost 3 bases, J lost 0 bases, and 9 bases lay in between. Clones were read by immunoSEQ multiplex PCR, and TCRdb kept only the in-frame ones, dropping some. Of 140,000 to 150,000 clones listed, roughly 93% are singletons. The origin of this receptor is a man in his late teens or twenties in good health and CMV-seropositive. The chain uses TRBV28 and TRBJ1-3; D is unresolved. The sequenced material came from PBMCs. Here the CDR3 DNA reads TGTGCCAGCAGTTTTCCAGGAATCTCTGGAAACACCATATATTTT. Translation: CASSFPGISGNTIYF.